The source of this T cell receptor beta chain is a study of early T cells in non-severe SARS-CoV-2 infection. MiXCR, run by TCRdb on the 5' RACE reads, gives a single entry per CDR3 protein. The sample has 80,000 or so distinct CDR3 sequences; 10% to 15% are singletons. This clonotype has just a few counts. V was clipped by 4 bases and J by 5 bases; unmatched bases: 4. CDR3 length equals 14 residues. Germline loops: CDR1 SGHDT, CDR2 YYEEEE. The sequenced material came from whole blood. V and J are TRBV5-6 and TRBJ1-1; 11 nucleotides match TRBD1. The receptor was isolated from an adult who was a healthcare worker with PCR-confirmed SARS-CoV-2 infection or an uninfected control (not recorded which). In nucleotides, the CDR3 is TGTGCCAGCAGCATCGGGACAGGGGGGACTGAAGCTTTCTTT. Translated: CASSIGTGGTEAFF.